In its sample, the clone carrying this TCR beta chain was seen a few times. Antigen: not known. The data were taken from a study of identical twins. Study findings and constraints: It was cross-sectional statistical analysis, not following the same donors, that the conclusions relied on. For zero-insertion analyses, partial confounding could come from invariant MAIT and iNKT cells.

A universal primer site was incorporated via template switching, and the cDNA contained unique molecular identifiers. A single record per CDR3 protein comes from TCRdb applying MiXCR to the 5' RACE reads. The repertoire holds approximately 630,000 distinct CDR3 sequences, with around 7.4% as singletons. These records were also assigned to another study, of yellow fever vaccine responses in identical twins. That source reports: In identical twins, vaccine T cell responses appeared partly shared and partly individual.

The specimen was PBMCs. The source of this sequence is a woman aged 18-35 years in good health.

Here the CDR3 reads CASSGQGKNTEAFF. DNA of the CDR3: TGTGCCAGCAGCGGACAGGGGAAGAACACTGAAGCTTTCTTT. The genes are TRBV2 and TRBJ1-1, with TRBD1 matching 9 bases. CDR3 length: 14 residues. Per germline, CDR1 SNHLY and CDR2 FYNNEI. With V trimmed by 6 bases and J by 1 base, 3 bases remained unmatched. Together with reference TRBV2 and TRBJ1-1, the CDR3 gives the full variable domain: EPEVTQTPSHQVTQMGQEVILRCVPISNHLYFYWYRQILGQKVEFLVSFYNNEISEKSEIFDDQFSVERPDGSNFTLKIRSTKLEDSAMYFCASSGQGKNTEAFFGQGTRLTVV.